This T cell receptor beta chain appears in the sequencing data of a study of CD8+ T cells in alopecia areata. As for the study in general: Tofacitinib treatment spanned 6 to 18 months, with 6 months off drug afterward. The percentage of affected scalp area served as the score of severity for treated patients.

Treatment denoted: oral pan-JAK inhibitor, 5-10 mg twice daily. Sequencing relied on a cDNA template that was reverse transcribed from extracted RNA. Produced via immunoSEQ multiplex PCR; TCRdb's table is partial and in-frame only. Here the sample spans 150,000 to 200,000 clones, 64% being singletons. This clonotype was obtained from a human donor with alopecia areata. The specimen was CD4+ T cells sorted from blood, collected around week 50, from a patient treated with tofacitinib.

CDR3 nucleotides: TGTGCCAGCAGCTTCAAAGCGGGGGCCGGGGACATTCAGTACTTC. Residues: CASSFKAGAGDIQYF. The V and J genes are TRBV7-9 and TRBJ2-4, with TRBD2 identical over 8 bases. The CDR3 contains 15 residues. V trimming: 3 bases; J trimming: 8 bases; junction bases outside the gene matches: 9. CDR1 is SEHNR, CDR2 FQNEAQ, per germline (reference sequence).